Shown below are 26 T cell receptor beta chains from a single sample sequenced in a study of OX40 agonist ivuxolimab in advanced cancers. The method was immunoSEQ multiplex PCR; TCRdb's version includes in-frame clones alone and lacks a portion of them. This sample yields just over 90,000 clones, of which roughly nine tenths are seen a single time; 3% to 3.5% belongs to the top ten. The input for sequencing was CD4+ or CD8+ T cells sorted from blood, taken in a trial of the OX40 agonist ivuxolimab. The receptors stem from an adult with an advanced solid tumor such as melanoma, head and neck, liver or kidney cancer.

The chain combines TRBV6-5 with TRBJ2-1, with TRBD1 matching over 7 bases. The germline V gene encodes CDR1 MNHEY and CDR2 SVGAGI. V lost 1 base and J lost 6; bases outside the gene matches: 0. This CDR3 is 13 amino acids long. In DNA form, the CDR3 reads TGTGCCAGCAGTTACTACAGGGGCAATGAGCAGTTCTTC. Residues: CASSYYRGNEQFF.

V is TRBV11-2 and J is TRBJ1-6; D is ambiguous. With 5 bases removed from V and 0 bases from J, the gap between germline ends came to 8 bases. CDR3 length: 15 residues. CDR1 and CDR2 (germline): SGHAT, FQNNGV. The CDR3 DNA follows: TGTGCCAGCAGCCCCCACCCCTCCTATAATTCACCCCTCCACTTT. It is translated as CASSPHPSYNSPLHF.

This chain links TRBV5-8 with TRBJ2-5; 7 positions match TRBD2. CDR1 SGHTS and CDR2 YDEGEE come from the germline V gene. The CDR3 has 16 amino acids. Unmatched junction bases numbered 12, after V lost 3 bases and J lost 4 bases. For the CDR3, the DNA is TGTGCCAGCAGCTACCGGACTAGTCCCCAGGTAGAGACCCAGTACTTC. Residues: CASSYRTSPQVETQYF.

V usage is TRBV4-3 and J usage is TRBJ1-1; D not certain. Germline loops: CDR1 LGHNA, CDR2 YSLEER. V was clipped by 1 base and J by 1 base, with 4 bases between them. The CDR3 consists of 13 residues. The CDR3 sequence is CASSQARNTEAFF. DNA for the CDR3: TGCGCCAGCAGCCAAGCGAGGAACACTGAAGCTTTCTTT.

This rearrangement joins TRBV9 to TRBJ1-4; D is perhaps TRBD1 (6 bases). CDR1 SGDLS and CDR2 YYNGEE come from the germline V gene. V was trimmed by 4 bases and J by 13 bases, leaving 14 bases between them. This CDR3 is built from 12 residues. The CDR3 reads CASSPTGGLLFF. The DNA of the CDR3 is TGTGCCAGCAGCCCCACCGGGGGCCTACTGTTTTTT.

This chain joins TRBV6-1 and TRBJ2-7; 9 positions agree with TRBD1. Trimming at V came to 2 bases and at J to 4 bases, leaving 6 bases not matched to a gene. The CDR3 length is 15 residues. CDR1 and CDR2 from the germline V gene are MNHNS and SASEGT. As DNA, the CDR3 is TGTGCCAGCAGTGAAAAGGGACAGGGAAGGTACGAGCAGTACTTC. This sequence encodes CASSEKGQGRYEQYF.

The chain recombines TRBV10-2 with TRBJ2-5; 9 positions agree with TRBD1. The CDR3 is 16 amino acids. Germline CDR1 and CDR2: WSHSY and SAAADI. After removal of 2 bases from V and 5 bases from J, the junction contained 9 bases not matched to a gene. The CDR3 DNA sequence: TGCGCCAGCAGTGAGCCTGGACAGGGGCTGAGGGAGACCCAGTACTTC. It is translated as CASSEPGQGLRETQYF.

This clone was observed once. This chain uses TRBV15 with TRBJ1-1, with TRBD1 matching over 8 bases. CDR1 is LNHNV and CDR2 is YYDKDF in the germline V gene (reference sequence). The junction had 5 bases not matched to a gene; V was cut back by 7 bases and J by 7 bases. The CDR3 runs to 12 residues. The CDR3 loop reads CATTDRGFEAFF. CDR3 nucleotides: TGTGCCACCACAGACAGGGGCTTTGAAGCTTTCTTT.

The chain joins TRBV10-2 to TRBJ1-5; no firm D call. The CDR3 length is 15 residues. Trimming left V 0 bases short and J 1 base short, with 7 bases between. CDR1 and CDR2 (germline): WSHSY, SAAADI. In DNA form, the CDR3 reads TGCGCCAGCAGTGAGTCGTCGTGGAGCAATCAGCCCCAGCATTTT. This encodes CASSESSWSNQPQHF.

This sequence joins TRBV10-2 and TRBJ1-5, with 8 bases identical to TRBD1. This CDR3 has 16 residues. The V and J ends lost 0 bases and 6 bases, in that order; junction bases with no gene match: 7. The germline CDR1 and CDR2 sequences are WSHSY and SAAADI. CDR3 nucleotides: TGCGCCAGCAGTGAGTCGTTGCAGGGGGCAGGTCAGCCCCAGCATTTT. As protein: CASSESLQGAGQPQHF.

V usage is TRBV2 and J usage is TRBJ2-7; TRBD2 aligns across 9 bases. Looked up from germline, CDR1 is SNHLY and CDR2 is FYNNEI. Germline trimming cut 9 bases from V and 1 base from J; bases unmatched to any gene: 1. The CDR3 length is 12 residues. CDR3 nucleotides: TGTGCCAGTAGCGGGGGATCCTACGAGCAGTACTTC. It yields the protein CASSGGSYEQYF. The full variable domain, completed using reference TRBV2 and TRBJ2-7, is EPEVTQTPSHQVTQMGQEVILRCVPISNHLYFYWYRQILGQKVEFLVSFYNNEISEKSEIFDDQFSVERPDGSNFTLKIRSTKLEDSAMYFCASSGGSYEQYFGPGTRLTVT.

V and J are TRBV12-5 and TRBJ2-5; D might be TRBD1 or TRBD2, each matching 5 bases. Germline lookup yields CDR1 LGHNT and CDR2 FRNRAP. V was clipped by 1 base and J by 2 bases, with 17 bases between them. There are 17 residues in the CDR3. For the CDR3, the DNA is TGTGCTAGTGGTTTGGAAAACCTGGGACCGAAACAAGAGACCCAGTACTTC. This translates into CASGLENLGPKQETQYF. Based on the CDR3 plus reference TRBV12-5 and TRBJ2-5, the full variable domain is DARVTQTPRHKVTEMGQEVTMRCQPILGHNTVFWYRQTMMQGLELLAYFRNRAPLDDSGMPKDRFSAEMPDATLATLKIQPSEPRDSAVYFCASGLENLGPKQETQYFGPGTRLLVL.

This chain joins TRBV11-2 and TRBJ1-5, with 10 bases matching TRBD1. V was pared by 3 bases and J by 6 bases, with 5 bases of the junction left unmatched. The length of the CDR3 is 15 residues. Germline V gene lookup returns CDR1 SGHAT and CDR2 FQNNGV. The CDR3 region has the DNA TGTGCCAGCAGCTTCGGACAGGGGGTCGGTCAGCCCCAGCATTTT. It yields the protein CASSFGQGVGQPQHF.

The chain uses TRBV5-8 and TRBJ2-1; D is unclear. There are 13 residues in the CDR3. V dropped 2 bases and J dropped 9 bases, with 12 bases sitting between them. The germline CDR1 and CDR2 sequences are SGHTS and YDEGEE. This CDR3 is CASSFTPGGEQFF. The CDR3 DNA reads TGTGCCAGCAGCTTCACCCCCGGTGGTGAGCAGTTCTTC.

V usage is TRBV13 and J usage is TRBJ2-5; D might be TRBD2 (6 bases). This CDR3 contains 14 residues. V was clipped by 5 bases and J by 4 bases, with 14 bases between them. CDR1 is PRHDT and CDR2 is FYEKMQ in the germline V gene (reference sequence). CDR3 in amino acids: CASSQGDWGETQYF. For the CDR3, the DNA is TGTGCCAGCAGCCAAGGGGACTGGGGAGAGACCCAGTACTTC.

CDR3 sequence (DNA): TGCAGCGTTGTTCGAGAGAACACCGGGGAGCTGTTTTTT. As protein: CSVVRENTGELFF. The chain is built from TRBV29-1 and TRBJ2-2; no clear D gene. The CDR3 runs to 13 residues. Per the germline V gene, CDR1 is SQVTM and CDR2 is ANQGSEA. V was shortened by 4 bases and J by 1 base, with 7 bases between the two germline ends.

The V call is TRBV9, the J call TRBJ1-2; D gene ambiguous. Looked up from germline, CDR1 is SGDLS and CDR2 is YYNGEE. The CDR3 extends over 14 amino acids. Between the trimmed V and J ends, which lost 0 bases and 4 bases, there was a span of 10 bases. The CDR3 region is CASSVGSVRYGYTF. The CDR3 bases are TGTGCCAGCAGCGTAGGGTCAGTTCGCTATGGCTACACCTTC.

This clone was recorded only once. The gene calls are TRBV6-5 and TRBJ2-7; possible D gene TRBD2, 5 bases. The CDR3 runs 11 residues. Between the trimmed V and J ends, which lost 7 bases and 3 bases, there was a span of 7 bases. Germline CDR1 MNHEY, CDR2 SVGAGI. For the CDR3, the DNA is TGTGCCAGCAATGACTACTACGAGCAGTACTTC. Protein: CASNDYYEQYF.

J is TRBJ2-1 and V is TRBV9; D is ambiguous. Trimming stripped 6 bases from V and 2 bases from J, with 15 bases between. CDR1 SGDLS and CDR2 YYNGEE come from the germline V gene. The CDR3 loop spans 15 amino acids. CDR3: CASNPEAATYNEQFF. In DNA, the CDR3 is TGTGCCAGCAATCCCGAGGCGGCCACCTACAATGAGCAGTTCTTC.

This clone has just a few counts. J is TRBJ2-4 and V is TRBV7-9; a possible D gene is TRBD2 (6 bases). CDR1 and CDR2 (germline): SEHNR, FQNEAQ (reference sequence). The CDR3 extends over 13 amino acids. Trimming shortened V by 5 bases and J by 7 bases, and 12 bases separated the two germline ends. The CDR3 DNA follows: TGTGCCAGCAGCGGGGGGACTTGGAACATTCAGTACTTC. Protein product: CASSGGTWNIQYF.

The chain couples TRBV5-1 to TRBJ1-1; D is perhaps TRBD1 (5 bases). This CDR3 is built from 18 residues. V dropped 0 bases and J dropped 3 bases, with 21 bases sitting between them. Germline V gene data show CDR1 as SGHRS and CDR2 as YFSETQ. CDR3 in DNA: TGCGCCAGCAGCTTGGCCCCTCGGGGGATGTACTCGGACACTGAAGCTTTCTTT. The encoded protein is CASSLAPRGMYSDTEAFF.

The gene calls are TRBV5-1 and TRBJ2-1; D not resolved. CDR3 size: 13 residues. CDR1 SGHRS and CDR2 YFSETQ come from the germline V gene. Trimming removed 4 bases at V and 4 bases at J, with 9 bases between. In nucleotides, the CDR3 is TGCGCCAGCAGCCAGCGCAGTTACAATGAGCAGTTCTTC. Translated, it gives CASSQRSYNEQFF.

V is TRBV4-1 and J is TRBJ2-1; D is ambiguous. The CDR3 is 14 residues long. CDR1 is MGHRA and CDR2 is YSYEKL in the germline V gene. V gave up 1 base and J gave up 7 bases, with 11 bases separating them. This CDR3 is CASSQVGTLNEQFF. CDR3 bases: TGCGCCAGCAGCCAAGTTGGAACCTTAAATGAGCAGTTCTTC.

The V call is TRBV21-1, the J call TRBJ2-5; TRBD1, the D gene given by the table, was not confirmed from the DNA. TRBV21-1 is shown as a pseudogene. This CDR3 has 21 amino acids. CDR3 nucleotides: TGTGCCAGCACCATAAACGTAGATACTCCCGGCGACAGCGATTGCCAAGAGACCCAGTACTTC. It specifies CASTINVDTPGDSDCQETQYF.

This chain connects TRBV2 to TRBJ1-5; weak D call: TRBD1 (6 bases). CDR1 and CDR2 from the germline V gene are SNHLY and FYNNEI. The CDR3 sequence is 14 residues long. Trimming left V 3 bases short and J 5 bases short, with 11 bases between. This chain's CDR3 is CASSDRAGDQPQHF. CDR3 sequence (DNA): TGTGCCAGCAGTGATAGGGCAGGGGATCAGCCCCAGCATTTT. Filled out from reference TRBV2 and TRBJ1-5, the complete variable domain reads EPEVTQTPSHQVTQMGQEVILRCVPISNHLYFYWYRQILGQKVEFLVSFYNNEISEKSEIFDDQFSVERPDGSNFTLKIRSTKLEDSAMYFCASSDRAGDQPQHFGDGTRLSIL.

The rearrangement uses TRBV13 and TRBJ1-3; no definite D call. The germline V gene encodes CDR1 PRHDT and CDR2 FYEKMQ (reference sequence). Trimming removed 0 bases from V and 0 bases from J, with 9 bases in between. The CDR3 has 16 residues. The CDR3 nucleotides are TGTGCCAGCAGCTTAGGTTTTGGCTCCTCTGGAAACACCATATATTTT. Translated: CASSLGFGSSGNTIYF.